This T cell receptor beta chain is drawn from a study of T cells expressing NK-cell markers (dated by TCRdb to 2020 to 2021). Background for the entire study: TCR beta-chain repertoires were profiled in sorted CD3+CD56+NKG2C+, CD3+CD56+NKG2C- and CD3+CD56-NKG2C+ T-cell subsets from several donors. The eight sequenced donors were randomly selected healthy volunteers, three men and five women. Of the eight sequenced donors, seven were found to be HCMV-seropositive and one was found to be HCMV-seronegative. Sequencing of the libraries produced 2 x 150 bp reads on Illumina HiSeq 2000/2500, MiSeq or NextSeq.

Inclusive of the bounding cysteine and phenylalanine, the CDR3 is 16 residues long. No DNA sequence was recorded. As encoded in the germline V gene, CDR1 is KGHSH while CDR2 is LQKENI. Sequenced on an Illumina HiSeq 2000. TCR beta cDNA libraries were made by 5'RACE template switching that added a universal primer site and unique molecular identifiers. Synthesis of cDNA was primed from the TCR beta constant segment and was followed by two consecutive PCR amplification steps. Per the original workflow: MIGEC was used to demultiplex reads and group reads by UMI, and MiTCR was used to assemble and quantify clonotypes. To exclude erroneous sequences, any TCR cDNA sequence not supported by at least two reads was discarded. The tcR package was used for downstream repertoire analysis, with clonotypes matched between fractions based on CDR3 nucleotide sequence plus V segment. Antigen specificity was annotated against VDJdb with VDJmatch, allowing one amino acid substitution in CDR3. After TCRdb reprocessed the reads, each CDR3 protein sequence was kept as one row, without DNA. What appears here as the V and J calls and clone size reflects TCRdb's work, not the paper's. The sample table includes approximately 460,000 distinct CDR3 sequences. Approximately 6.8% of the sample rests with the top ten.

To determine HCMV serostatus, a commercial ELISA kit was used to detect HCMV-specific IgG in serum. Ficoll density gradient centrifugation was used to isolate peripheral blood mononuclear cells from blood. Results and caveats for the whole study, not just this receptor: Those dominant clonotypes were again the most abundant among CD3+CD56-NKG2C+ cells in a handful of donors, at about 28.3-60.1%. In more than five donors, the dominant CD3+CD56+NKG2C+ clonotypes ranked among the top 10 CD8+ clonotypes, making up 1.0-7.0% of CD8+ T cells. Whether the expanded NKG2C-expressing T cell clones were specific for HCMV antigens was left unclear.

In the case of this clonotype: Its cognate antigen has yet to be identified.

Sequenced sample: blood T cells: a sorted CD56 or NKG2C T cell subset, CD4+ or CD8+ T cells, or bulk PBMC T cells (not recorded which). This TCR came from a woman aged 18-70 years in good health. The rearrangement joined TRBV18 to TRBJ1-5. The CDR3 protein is CASSLGLVIGNQPQHF.